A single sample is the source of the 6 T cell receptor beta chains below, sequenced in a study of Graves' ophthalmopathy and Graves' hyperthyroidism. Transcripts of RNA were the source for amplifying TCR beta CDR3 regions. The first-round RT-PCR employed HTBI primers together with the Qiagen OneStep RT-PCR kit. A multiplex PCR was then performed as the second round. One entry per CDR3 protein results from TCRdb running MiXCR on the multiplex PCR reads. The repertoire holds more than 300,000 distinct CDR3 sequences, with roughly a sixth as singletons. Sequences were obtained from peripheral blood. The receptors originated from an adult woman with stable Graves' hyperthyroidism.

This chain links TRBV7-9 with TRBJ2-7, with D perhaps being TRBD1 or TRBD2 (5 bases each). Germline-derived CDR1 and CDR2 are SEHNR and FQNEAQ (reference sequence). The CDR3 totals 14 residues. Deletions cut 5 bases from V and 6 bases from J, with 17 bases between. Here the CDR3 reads CASSGTGPYGEQYF. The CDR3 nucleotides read TGTGCCAGCAGCGGGACGGGTCCGTATGGCGAGCAGTACTTC.

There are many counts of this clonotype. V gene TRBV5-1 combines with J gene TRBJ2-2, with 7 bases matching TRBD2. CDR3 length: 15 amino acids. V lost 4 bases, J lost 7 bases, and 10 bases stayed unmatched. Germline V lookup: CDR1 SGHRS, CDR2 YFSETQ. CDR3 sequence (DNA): TGCGCCAGCAGCCGAGGACTAGTTATTGGCGGGGAGCTGTTTTTT. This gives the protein CASSRGLVIGGELFF.

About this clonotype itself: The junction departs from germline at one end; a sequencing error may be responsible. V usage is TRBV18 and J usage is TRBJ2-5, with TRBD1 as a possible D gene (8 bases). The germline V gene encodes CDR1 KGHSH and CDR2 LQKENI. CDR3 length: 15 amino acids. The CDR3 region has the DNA TGTGCCAGCGCACCCCCGACAGGGGAGGGAGAGACCCAGTACTTC. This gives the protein CASAPPTGEGETQYF.

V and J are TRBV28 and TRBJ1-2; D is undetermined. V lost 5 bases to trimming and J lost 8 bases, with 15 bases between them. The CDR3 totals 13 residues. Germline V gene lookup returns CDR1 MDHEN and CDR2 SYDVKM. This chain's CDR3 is CASSISLGPGYTF. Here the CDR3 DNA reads TGTGCCAGCAGTATCTCCCTCGGACCAGGCTACACCTTC.

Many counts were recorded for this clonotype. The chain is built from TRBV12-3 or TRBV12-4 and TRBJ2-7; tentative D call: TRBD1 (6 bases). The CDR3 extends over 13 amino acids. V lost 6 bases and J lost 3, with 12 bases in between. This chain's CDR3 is CASRRGGNYEQYF. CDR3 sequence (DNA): TGTGCCAGCAGACGAGGGGGAAACTACGAGCAGTACTTC.

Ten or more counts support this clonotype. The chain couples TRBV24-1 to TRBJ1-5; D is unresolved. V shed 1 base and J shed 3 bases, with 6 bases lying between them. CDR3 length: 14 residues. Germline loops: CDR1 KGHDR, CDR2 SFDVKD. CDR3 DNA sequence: TGTGCCACCAGTGATTTCGGGGACAATCAGCCCCAGCATTTT. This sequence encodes CATSDFGDNQPQHF.